This T cell receptor (beta chain) was sequenced during a study of regulatory T cells in long-lasting Graves disease. Points from the study as a whole: Persistent disease preferred TRBV28, TRBJ1-2 and TRBJ2-5; new disease, TRBV20-1 and TRBJ2-1.

Many counts were recorded for this clonotype. Its antigen is still unknown. Described time point: persistent/refractory GD, antithyroid drugs over 5 years with positive TRAb. With RNA extracted from PBMCs as input, the TCR library was made. Graves' disease diagnosis followed American Thyroid Association guidelines. EDTA tubes received about 9.3 milliliters of collected peripheral blood. Sequencing libraries for TCR beta were prepared with iRepertoire HTBI primers and Arm-PCR of CDR3 regions. TCRdb called the multiplex PCR reads again in MiXCR, with one record for every CDR3 protein. This sample carries some 450,000 distinct CDR3 sequences, about 25% of them seen once, and the ten largest clones take about 26%. Per the germline V gene, CDR1 is MNHNS and CDR2 is SASEGT. V was clipped by 5 bases and J by 3 bases; unmatched bases: 9. This CDR3 has 16 residues.

This clonotype was sampled from a female donor with Graves disease. V gene TRBV6-1 combines with J gene TRBJ2-7; TRBD2 aligns across 11 bases. Sequenced material: peripheral blood mononuclear cells (PBMCs), taken when the disease was refractory, from a patient treated with antithyroid drugs. In nucleotides, the CDR3 is TGTGCCAGCAGTCAGCCGGGACTAGCGGCCCACTACGAGCAGTACTTC. Encoded protein: CASSQPGLAAHYEQYF.